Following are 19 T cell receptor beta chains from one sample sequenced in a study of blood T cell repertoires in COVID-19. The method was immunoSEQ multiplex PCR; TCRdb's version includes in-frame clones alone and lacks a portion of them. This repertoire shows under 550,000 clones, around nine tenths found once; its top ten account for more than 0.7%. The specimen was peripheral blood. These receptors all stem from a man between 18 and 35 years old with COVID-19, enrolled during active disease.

CDR3 sequence (DNA): TGTGCCAGCAGTTTTAGCGGGGGGGCCGAGACGCAGTATTTT. The encoded protein is CASSFSGGAETQYF. The chain uses TRBV7-9 and TRBJ2-3; the match to TRBD2 covers 11 bases. Losses at the gene ends were 6 bases for V and 9 bases for J; bases not matched to a gene: 8. The CDR3 sequence is 14 residues long. Per germline, CDR1 SEHNR and CDR2 FQNEAQ (reference sequence).

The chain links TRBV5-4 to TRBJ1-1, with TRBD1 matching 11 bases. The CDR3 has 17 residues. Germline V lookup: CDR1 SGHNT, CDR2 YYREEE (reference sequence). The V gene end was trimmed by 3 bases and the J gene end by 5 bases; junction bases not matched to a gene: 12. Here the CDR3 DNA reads TGTGCCAGCAGCTCCGGACAGGGGGCGCGGGTATTTACTGAAGCTTTCTTT. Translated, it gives CASSSGQGARVFTEAFF.

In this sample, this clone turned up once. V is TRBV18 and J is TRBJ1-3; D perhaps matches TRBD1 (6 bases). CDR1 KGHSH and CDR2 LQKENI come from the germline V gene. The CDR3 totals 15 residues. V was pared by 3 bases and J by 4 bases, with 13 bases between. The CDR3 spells CASSPLDSLGNTIYF. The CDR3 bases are TGTGCCAGCTCACCGCTGGACAGCCTCGGAAACACCATATATTTT.

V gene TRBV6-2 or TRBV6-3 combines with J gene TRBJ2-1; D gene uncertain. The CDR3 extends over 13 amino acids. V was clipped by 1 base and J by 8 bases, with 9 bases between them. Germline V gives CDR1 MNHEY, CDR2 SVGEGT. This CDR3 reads CASSYFSSHEQFF. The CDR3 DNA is TGTGCCAGCAGTTACTTTTCCTCTCATGAGCAGTTCTTC.

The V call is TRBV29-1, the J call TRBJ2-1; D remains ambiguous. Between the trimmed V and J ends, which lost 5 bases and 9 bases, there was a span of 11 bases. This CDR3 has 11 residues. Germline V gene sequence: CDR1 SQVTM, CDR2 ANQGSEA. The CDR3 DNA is TGCAGCGTTCCCCAGGTGCGTGAGCAGTTCTTC. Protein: CSVPQVREQFF.

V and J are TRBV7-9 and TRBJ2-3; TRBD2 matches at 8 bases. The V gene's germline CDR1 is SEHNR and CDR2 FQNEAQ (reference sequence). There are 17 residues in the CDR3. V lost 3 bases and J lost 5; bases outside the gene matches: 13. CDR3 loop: CASSFGSGAGGRDTQYF. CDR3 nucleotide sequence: TGTGCCAGCAGCTTTGGTAGCGGGGCGGGGGGACGAGATACGCAGTATTTT.

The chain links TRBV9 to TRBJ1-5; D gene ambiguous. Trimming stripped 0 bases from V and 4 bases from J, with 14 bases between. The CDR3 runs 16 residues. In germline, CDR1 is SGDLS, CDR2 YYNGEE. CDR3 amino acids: CASSVDPSGVNQPQHF. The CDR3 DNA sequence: TGTGCCAGCAGCGTAGACCCTAGTGGCGTTAATCAGCCCCAGCATTTT.

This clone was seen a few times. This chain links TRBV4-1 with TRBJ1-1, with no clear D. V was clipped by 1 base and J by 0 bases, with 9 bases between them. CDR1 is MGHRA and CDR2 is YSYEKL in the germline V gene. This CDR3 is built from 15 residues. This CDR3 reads CASSQVSGLNTEAFF. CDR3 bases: TGCGCCAGCAGCCAAGTCTCCGGGTTGAACACTGAAGCTTTCTTT.

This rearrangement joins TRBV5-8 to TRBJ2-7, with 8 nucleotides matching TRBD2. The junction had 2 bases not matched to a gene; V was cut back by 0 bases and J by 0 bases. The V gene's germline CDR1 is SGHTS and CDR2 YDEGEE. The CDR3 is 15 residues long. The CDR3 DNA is TGTGCCAGCAGCTTGGGACTAGCGAGCTCCTACGAGCAGTACTTC. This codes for CASSLGLASSYEQYF.

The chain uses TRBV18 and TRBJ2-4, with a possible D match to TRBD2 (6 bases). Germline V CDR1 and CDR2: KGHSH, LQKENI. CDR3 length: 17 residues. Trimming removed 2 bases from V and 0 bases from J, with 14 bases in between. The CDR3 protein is CASSPAGTALAKNIQYF. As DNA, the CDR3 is TGTGCCAGCTCACCAGCCGGGACTGCCCTAGCCAAAAACATTCAGTACTTC.

The CDR3, as DNA: TGCGCCAGCAGCCCGCGGGGGGGTGGGCCCACTGAAGCTTTCTTT. Residues: CASSPRGGGPTEAFF. The rearrangement joins TRBV5-1 to TRBJ1-1, with D maybe TRBD1 (5 bases). The germline V gene encodes CDR1 SGHRS and CDR2 YFSETQ. Trimming took off 4 bases at V and 4 bases at J, with 17 bases between the two ends. The CDR3 is 15 amino acids.

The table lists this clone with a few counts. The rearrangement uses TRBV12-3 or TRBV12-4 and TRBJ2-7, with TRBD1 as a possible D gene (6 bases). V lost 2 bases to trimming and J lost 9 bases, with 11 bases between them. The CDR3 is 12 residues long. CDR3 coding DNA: TGTGCCAGCAGTTTAACAGGGTATGGGCAGTACTTC. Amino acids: CASSLTGYGQYF.

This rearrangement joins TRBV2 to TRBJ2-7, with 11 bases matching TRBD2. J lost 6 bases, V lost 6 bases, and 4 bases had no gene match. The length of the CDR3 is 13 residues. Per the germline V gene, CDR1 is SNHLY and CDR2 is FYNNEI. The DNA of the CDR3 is TGTGCCAGCAGGGCCGGGACTAGCGGCGAGCAGTACTTC. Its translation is CASRAGTSGEQYF.

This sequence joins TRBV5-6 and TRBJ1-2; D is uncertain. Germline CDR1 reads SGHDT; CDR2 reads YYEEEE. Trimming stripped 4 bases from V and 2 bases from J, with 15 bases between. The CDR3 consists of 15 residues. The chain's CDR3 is CASSLAGRPNYGYTF. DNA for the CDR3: TGTGCCAGCAGCCTAGCAGGACGACCAAACTATGGCTACACCTTC.

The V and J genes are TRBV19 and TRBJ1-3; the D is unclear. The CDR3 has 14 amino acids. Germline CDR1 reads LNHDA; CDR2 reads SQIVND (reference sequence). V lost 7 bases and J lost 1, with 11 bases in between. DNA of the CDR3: TGTGCCAGTACACAACTAAGTTCTGGAAACACCATATATTTT. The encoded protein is CASTQLSSGNTIYF.

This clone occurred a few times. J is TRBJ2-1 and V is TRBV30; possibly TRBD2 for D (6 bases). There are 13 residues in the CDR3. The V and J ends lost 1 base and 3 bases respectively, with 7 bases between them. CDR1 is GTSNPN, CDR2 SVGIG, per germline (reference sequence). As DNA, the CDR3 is TGTGCCTGGAGTGCGGGAGACTACAATGAGCAGTTCTTC. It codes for CAWSAGDYNEQFF.

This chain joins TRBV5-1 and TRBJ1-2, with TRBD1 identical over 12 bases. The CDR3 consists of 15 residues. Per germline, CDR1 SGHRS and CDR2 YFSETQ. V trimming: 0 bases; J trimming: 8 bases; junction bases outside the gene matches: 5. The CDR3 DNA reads TGCGCCAGCAGCTTGGGGGGACAGGGGGCGCGAGGCTACACCTTC. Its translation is CASSLGGQGARGYTF.

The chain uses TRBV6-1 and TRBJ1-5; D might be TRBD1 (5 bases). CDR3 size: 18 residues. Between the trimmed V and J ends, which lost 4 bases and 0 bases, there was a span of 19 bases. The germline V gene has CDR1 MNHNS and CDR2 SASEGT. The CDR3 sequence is CASSVRDFRSYSNQPQHF. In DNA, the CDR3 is TGTGCCAGCAGTGTCAGGGATTTCCGGTCTTATAGCAATCAGCCCCAGCATTTT.

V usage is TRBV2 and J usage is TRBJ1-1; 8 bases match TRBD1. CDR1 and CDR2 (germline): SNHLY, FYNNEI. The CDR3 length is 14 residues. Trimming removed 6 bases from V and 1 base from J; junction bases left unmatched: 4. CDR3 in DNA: TGTGCCAGCAGCAGACAGGGGACGAACACTGAAGCTTTCTTT. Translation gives CASSRQGTNTEAFF.